This T cell receptor (beta chain) is drawn from a study of blood T cell repertoires in COVID-19. Study-level background: PBMCs, B-cell-depleted T cells, or T cells were the source of the cDNA or gDNA that made up the material.

Cohorts were determined from participant-reported clinical history. Recovered status applied to Cohort 3 donors who had two consecutive negative PCRs. It also applied to those with clearance or with symptom resolution. This clone is a singleton in its sample. Study processing details: Reference gene primers were amplified, and this amplification served to estimate nucleated cell counts. TCRdb's table, derived via immunoSEQ multiplex PCR, lists solely in-frame clones and lacks some. V and J calls and clone size come straight from that table; D and trimming were deduced from the DNA. The table lists a few hundred thousand clones, 87% of them singletons. This receptor was obtained from a woman aged 18-29 years who had recovered from COVID-19. Sequencing was performed on PBMCs or T cells enriched from blood (not recorded which).

The CDR3 protein is CATSRDQYVTNYGYTF. DNA for the CDR3: TGTGCCACCAGCAGAGATCAGTACGTTACTAACTATGGCTACACCTTC. J is TRBJ1-2 and V is TRBV15; D gene ambiguous. The germline V gene has CDR1 LNHNV and CDR2 YYDKDF (reference sequence). CDR3 length: 16 amino acids. Between the trimmed V and J ends, which lost 0 bases and 0 bases, there was a span of 11 bases.